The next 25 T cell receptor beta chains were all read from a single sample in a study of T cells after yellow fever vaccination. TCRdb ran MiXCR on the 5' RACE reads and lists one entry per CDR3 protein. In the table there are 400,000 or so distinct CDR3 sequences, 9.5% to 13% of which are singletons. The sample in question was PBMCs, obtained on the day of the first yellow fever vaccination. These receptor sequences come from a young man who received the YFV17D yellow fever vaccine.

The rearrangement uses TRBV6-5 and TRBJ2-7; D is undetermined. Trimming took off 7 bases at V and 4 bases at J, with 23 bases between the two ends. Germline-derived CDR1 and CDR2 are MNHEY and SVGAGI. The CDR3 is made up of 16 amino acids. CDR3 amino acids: CASKLSLVLSSYEQYF. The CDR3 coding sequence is TGTGCCAGCAAGTTATCCTTGGTGCTGTCCAGTTACGAGCAGTACTTC.

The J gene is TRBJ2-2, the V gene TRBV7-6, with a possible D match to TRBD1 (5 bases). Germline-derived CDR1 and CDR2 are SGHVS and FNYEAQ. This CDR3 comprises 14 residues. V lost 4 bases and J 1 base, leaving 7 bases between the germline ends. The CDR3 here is CASSYDRNTGELFF. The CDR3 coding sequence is TGTGCCAGCAGCTACGACAGGAACACCGGGGAGCTGTTTTTT.

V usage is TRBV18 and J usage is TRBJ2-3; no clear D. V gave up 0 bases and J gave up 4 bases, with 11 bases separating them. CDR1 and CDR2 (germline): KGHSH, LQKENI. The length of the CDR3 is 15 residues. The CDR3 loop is CASSPPIGVSDTQYF. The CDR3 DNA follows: TGTGCCAGCTCACCACCAATTGGGGTTTCAGATACGCAGTATTTT. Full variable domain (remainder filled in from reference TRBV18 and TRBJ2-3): NAGVMQNPRHLVRRRGQEARLRCSPMKGHSHVYWYRQLPEEGLKFMVYLQKENIIDESGMPKERFSAEFPKEGPSILRIQQVVRGDSAAYFCASSPPIGVSDTQYFGPGTRLTVL.

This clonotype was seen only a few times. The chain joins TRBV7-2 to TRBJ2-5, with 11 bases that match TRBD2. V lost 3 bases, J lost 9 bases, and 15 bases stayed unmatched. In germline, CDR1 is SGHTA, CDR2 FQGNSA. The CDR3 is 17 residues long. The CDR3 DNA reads TGTGCCAGCAGCTTCGCCCAACTAGCGGGAGTAGCCTTGGCCCAGTACTTC. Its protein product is CASSFAQLAGVALAQYF.

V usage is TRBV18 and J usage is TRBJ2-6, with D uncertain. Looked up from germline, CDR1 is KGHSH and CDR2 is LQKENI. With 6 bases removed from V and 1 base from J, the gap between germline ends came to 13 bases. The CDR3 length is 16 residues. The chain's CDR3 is CASSSDLNSGANVLTF. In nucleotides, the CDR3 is TGTGCCAGCTCGTCGGATCTGAATTCTGGGGCCAACGTCCTGACTTTC.

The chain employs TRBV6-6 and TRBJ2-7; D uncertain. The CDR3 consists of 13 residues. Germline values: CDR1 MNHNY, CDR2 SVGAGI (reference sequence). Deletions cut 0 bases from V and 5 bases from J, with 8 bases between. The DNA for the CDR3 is TGTGCCAGCAGTTACTCTGGGGTTCACGAGCAGTACGTC. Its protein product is CASSYSGVHEQYV.

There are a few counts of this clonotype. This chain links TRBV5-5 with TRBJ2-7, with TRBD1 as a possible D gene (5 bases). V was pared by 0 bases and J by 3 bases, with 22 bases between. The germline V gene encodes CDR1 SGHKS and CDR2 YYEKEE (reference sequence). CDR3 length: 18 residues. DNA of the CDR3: TGTGCCAGCAGCTTGGGAAGGCAGGGATCCCTAAGATTCTACGAGCAGTACTTC. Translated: CASSLGRQGSLRFYEQYF.

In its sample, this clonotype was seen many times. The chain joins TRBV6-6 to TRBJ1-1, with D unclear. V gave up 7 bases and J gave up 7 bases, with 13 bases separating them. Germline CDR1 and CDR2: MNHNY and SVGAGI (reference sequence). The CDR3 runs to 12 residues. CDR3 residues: CASTSWSYEAFF. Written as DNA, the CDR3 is TGTGCCAGCACGTCCTGGAGTTATGAAGCTTTCTTT.

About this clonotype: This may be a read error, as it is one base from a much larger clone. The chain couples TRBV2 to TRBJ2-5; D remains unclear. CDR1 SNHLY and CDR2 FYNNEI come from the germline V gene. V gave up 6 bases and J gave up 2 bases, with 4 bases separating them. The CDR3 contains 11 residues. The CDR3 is CASRKQETQYF. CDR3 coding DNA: TGTGCCAGCAGAAAACAAGAGACCCAGTACTTC.

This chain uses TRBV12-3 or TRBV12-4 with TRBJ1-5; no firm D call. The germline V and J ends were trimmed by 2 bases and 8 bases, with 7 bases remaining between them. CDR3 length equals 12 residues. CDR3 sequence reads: CASSLNGKPQHF. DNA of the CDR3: TGTGCCAGCAGTTTAAATGGGAAGCCCCAGCATTTT.

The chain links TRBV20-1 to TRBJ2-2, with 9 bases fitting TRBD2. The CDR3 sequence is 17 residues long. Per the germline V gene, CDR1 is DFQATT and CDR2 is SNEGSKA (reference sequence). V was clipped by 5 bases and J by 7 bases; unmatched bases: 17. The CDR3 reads CSAPAAVSGGAGGELFF. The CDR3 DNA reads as TGCAGTGCTCCGGCGGCCGTTAGCGGGGGCGCCGGCGGGGAGCTGTTTTTT.

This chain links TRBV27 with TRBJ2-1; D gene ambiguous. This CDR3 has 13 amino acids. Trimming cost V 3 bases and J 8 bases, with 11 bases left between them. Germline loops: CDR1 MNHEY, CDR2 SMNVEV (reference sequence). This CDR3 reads CASSFGLLDEQFF. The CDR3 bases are TGTGCCAGCAGTTTCGGCCTTTTGGATGAGCAGTTCTTC.

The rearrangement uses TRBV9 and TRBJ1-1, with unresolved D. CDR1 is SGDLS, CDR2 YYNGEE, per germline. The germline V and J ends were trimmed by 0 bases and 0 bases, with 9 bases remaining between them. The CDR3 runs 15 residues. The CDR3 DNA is TGTGCCAGCAGCGTAGTAACGGGTATGAACACTGAAGCTTTCTTT. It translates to CASSVVTGMNTEAFF.

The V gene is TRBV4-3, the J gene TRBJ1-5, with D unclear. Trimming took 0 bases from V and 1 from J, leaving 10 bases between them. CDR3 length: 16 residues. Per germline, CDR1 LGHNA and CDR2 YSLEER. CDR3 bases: TGCGCCAGCAGCCAAGATGTCAGTCTAAGCAATCAGCCCCAGCATTTT. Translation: CASSQDVSLSNQPQHF.

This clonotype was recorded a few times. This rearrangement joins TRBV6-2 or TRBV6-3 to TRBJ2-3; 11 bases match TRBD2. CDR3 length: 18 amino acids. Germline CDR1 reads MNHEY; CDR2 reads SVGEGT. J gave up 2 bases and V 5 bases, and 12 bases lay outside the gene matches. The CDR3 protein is CASSRKTGTSGFTDTQYF. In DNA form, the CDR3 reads TGTGCCAGCAGTAGAAAGACCGGGACTAGCGGATTCACAGATACGCAGTATTTT.

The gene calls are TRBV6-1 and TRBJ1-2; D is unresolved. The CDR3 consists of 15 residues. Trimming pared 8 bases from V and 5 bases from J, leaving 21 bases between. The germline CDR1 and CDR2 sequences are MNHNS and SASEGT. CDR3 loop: CASPVEGSFVYGYTF. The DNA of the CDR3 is TGTGCCAGCCCCGTGGAGGGAAGTTTCGTTTATGGCTACACCTTC.

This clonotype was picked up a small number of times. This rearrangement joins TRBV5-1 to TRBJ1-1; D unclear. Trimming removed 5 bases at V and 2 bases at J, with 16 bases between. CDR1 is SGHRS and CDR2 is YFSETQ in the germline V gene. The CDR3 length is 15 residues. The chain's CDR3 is CASSGSAEGNTEAFF. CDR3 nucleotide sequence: TGCGCCAGCAGTGGGAGCGCCGAGGGAAACACTGAAGCTTTCTTT.

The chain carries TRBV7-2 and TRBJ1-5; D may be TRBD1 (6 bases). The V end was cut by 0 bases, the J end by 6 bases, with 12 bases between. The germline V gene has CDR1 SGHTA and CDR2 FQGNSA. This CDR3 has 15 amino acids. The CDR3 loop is CASSLAGGSGQPQHF. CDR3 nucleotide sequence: TGTGCCAGCAGCTTAGCAGGGGGATCGGGTCAGCCCCAGCATTTT.

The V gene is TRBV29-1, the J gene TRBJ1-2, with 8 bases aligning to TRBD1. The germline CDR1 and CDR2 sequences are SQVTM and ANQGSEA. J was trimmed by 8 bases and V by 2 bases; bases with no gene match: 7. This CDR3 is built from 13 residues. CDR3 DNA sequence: TGCAGCGTTGAACCCGGACAGGGCGGAGGCTACACCTTC. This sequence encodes CSVEPGQGGGYTF.

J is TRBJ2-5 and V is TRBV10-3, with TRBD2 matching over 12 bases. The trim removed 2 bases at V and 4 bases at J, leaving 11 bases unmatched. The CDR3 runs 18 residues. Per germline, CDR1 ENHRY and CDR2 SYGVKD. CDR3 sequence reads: CAISEPTLLAGGGETQYF. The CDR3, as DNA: TGTGCCATCAGTGAGCCGACACTACTAGCGGGGGGCGGAGAGACCCAGTACTTC.

The CDR3 DNA reads TGCGCCAGCAGCCTGAGTCGCGTGGCGGATGGCTACACCTTC. The encoded protein is CASSLSRVADGYTF. The chain uses TRBV5-1 and TRBJ1-2; no clear D. V gave up 4 bases and J gave up 6 bases, with 16 bases separating them. Germline assignment: CDR1 SGHRS and CDR2 YFSETQ. This CDR3 has 14 amino acids.

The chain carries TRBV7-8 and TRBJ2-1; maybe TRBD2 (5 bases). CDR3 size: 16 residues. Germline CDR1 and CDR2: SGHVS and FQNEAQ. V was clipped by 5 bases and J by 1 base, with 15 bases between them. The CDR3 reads CASSHSGIPSYNEQFF. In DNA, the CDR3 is TGTGCCAGCAGCCATTCCGGGATACCATCCTACAATGAGCAGTTCTTC.

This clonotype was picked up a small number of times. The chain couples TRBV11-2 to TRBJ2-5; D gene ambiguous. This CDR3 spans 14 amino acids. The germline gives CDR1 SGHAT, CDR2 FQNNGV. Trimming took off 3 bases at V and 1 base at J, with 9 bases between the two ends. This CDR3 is CASSFGSAQETQYF. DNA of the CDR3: TGTGCCAGCAGCTTTGGTTCGGCCCAAGAGACCCAGTACTTC.

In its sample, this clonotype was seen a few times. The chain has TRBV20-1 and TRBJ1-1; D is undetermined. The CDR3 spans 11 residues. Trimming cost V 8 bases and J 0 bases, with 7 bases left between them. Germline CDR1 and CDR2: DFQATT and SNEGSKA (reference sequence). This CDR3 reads CSPEMNTEAFF. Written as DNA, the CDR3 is TGCAGTCCCGAGATGAACACTGAAGCTTTCTTT.

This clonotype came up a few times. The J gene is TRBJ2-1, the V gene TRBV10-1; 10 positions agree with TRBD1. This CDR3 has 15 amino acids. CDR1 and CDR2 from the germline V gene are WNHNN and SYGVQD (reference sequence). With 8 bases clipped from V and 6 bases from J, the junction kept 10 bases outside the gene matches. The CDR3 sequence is CASAPAGQGINEQFF. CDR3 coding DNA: TGCGCCAGCGCCCCGGCGGGACAGGGGATCAATGAGCAGTTCTTC.